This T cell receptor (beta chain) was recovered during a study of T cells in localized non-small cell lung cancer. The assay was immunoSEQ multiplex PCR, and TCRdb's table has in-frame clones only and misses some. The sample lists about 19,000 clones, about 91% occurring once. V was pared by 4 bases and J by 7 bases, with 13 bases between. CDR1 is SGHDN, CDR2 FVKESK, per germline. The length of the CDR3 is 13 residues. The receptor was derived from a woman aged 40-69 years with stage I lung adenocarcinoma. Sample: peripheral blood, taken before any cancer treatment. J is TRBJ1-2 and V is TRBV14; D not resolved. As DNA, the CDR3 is TGTGCCAGCAGCCCCTCCCGGGTCGCTGGCTACACCTTC. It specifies CASSPSRVAGYTF.